These 26 T cell receptor beta chains originate from one sample sequenced in a study of cytomegalovirus exposure and HLA in healthy donors. This PCR relied on a set of 60 Vbeta primers and 13 Jbeta primers. Assay used: immunoSEQ multiplex PCR; TCRdb lists only in-frame clones, some missing. The sample carries around 140,000 clones, nearly 80% recorded once. Sequenced: PBMCs. These receptors were taken from a male donor in good health and CMV-seronegative.

This clone showed up just once. The chain has TRBV29-1 and TRBJ1-2, with D maybe TRBD1 (5 bases). The ends were cut back, 4 bases at V and 3 bases at J, with 9 bases in the middle. The CDR3 has 12 amino acids. The germline V gene encodes CDR1 SQVTM and CDR2 ANQGSEA. The chain's CDR3 is CSVGRDDYGYTF. Here the CDR3 DNA reads TGCAGCGTTGGCAGGGATGACTATGGCTACACCTTC.

The gene calls are TRBV30 and TRBJ1-5, with D tentatively TRBD1 (6 bases). The V gene's germline CDR1 is GTSNPN and CDR2 SVGIG (reference sequence). This CDR3 comprises 13 residues. V gave up 3 bases and J gave up 6 bases, with 12 bases separating them. The CDR3 protein is CAWSLRGSQPQHF. CDR3 DNA sequence: TGTGCCTGGAGCCTCAGGGGAAGTCAGCCCCAGCATTTT.

The V and J genes are TRBV19 and TRBJ1-2, with 7 bases identical to TRBD1. Losses at the gene ends were 5 bases for V and 5 bases for J; bases not matched to a gene: 8. Germline CDR1 reads LNHDA; CDR2 reads SQIVND (reference sequence). The CDR3 has 14 residues. CDR3 residues: CASSPGTAFYGYTF. CDR3 sequence (DNA): TGTGCCAGTAGTCCCGGGACAGCCTTTTATGGCTACACCTTC.

This clone has more than one count but fewer than ten. V gene TRBV5-6 combines with J gene TRBJ2-1; maybe TRBD2 (5 bases). Trimming cost V 4 bases and J 10 bases, with 12 bases left between them. This CDR3 has 12 amino acids. Germline CDR1 is SGHDT and CDR2 is YYEEEE. CDR3 in amino acids: CASSVTGEEQFF. The DNA of the CDR3 is TGTGCCAGCAGCGTAACTGGGGAGGAGCAGTTCTTC.

The chain joins TRBV30 to TRBJ1-5; weak D call: TRBD1 (6 bases). The CDR3 loop spans 13 amino acids. V dropped 3 bases and J dropped 7 bases, with 13 bases sitting between them. CDR1 is GTSNPN, CDR2 SVGIG, per germline (reference sequence). As DNA, the CDR3 is TGTGCCTGGAGCGCAGGGGAGGGACAGCCCCAGCATTTT. Protein: CAWSAGEGQPQHF.

This CDR3 is CASSSNREETQYF. CDR3 nucleotides: TGTGCCAGCAGCTCCAACAGGGAAGAGACCCAGTACTTC. This chain links TRBV5-4 with TRBJ2-5; weak D call: TRBD1 (6 bases). From germline, CDR1 is SGHNT and CDR2 YYREEE (reference sequence). The CDR3 covers 13 residues. V was trimmed by 3 bases and J by 3 bases, leaving 9 bases between them.

J is TRBJ2-7 and V is TRBV6-5; 8 bases align to TRBD1. CDR1 is MNHEY and CDR2 is SVGAGI in the germline V gene. The CDR3 spans 16 residues. V lost 0 bases, J lost 0 bases, and 4 bases stayed unmatched. CDR3 in amino acids: CASSYSKGTGSYEQYF. For the CDR3, the DNA is TGTGCCAGCAGTTACTCGAAAGGGACAGGCTCCTACGAGCAGTACTTC.

The chain combines TRBV9 with TRBJ2-7; the D gene is possibly TRBD1 (7 bases). The CDR3 is made up of 14 amino acids. With 3 bases removed from V and 2 bases from J, the gap between germline ends came to 12 bases. Germline V gene sequence: CDR1 SGDLS, CDR2 YYNGEE. CDR3 sequence reads: CASSEGGGPYEQYF. The CDR3, as DNA: TGTGCCAGCAGCGAAGGAGGGGGCCCCTACGAGCAGTACTTC.

J is TRBJ2-7 and V is TRBV10-1; 7 bases map to TRBD1. V dropped 5 bases and J dropped 6; count of bases not matched to a gene: 4. Germline-derived CDR1 and CDR2 are WNHNN and SYGVQD (reference sequence). CDR3 length equals 12 residues. CDR3 bases: TGCGCCAGCAGTAAACAGGGGTCCGAGCAGTACTTC. This translates into CASSKQGSEQYF.

The chain links TRBV13 to TRBJ1-2, with 7 bases lining up with TRBD1. V gave up 4 bases and J gave up 1 base; unmatched junction bases: 9. This CDR3 contains 16 residues. CDR1 PRHDT and CDR2 FYEKMQ come from the germline V gene (reference sequence). CDR3 nucleotide sequence: TGTGCCAGCAGCTATAAACAGGGGTCTGGTAACTATGGCTACACCTTC. It specifies CASSYKQGSGNYGYTF.

The CDR3 coding sequence is TGTGCCAGCAGCGCTCAAGCCGGGGCCCAGTACTTC. Translation: CASSAQAGAQYF. The gene calls are TRBV9 and TRBJ2-5, with D possibly matching TRBD2 (5 bases). Germline-derived CDR1 and CDR2 are SGDLS and YYNGEE. V gave up 3 bases and J gave up 9 bases, with 12 bases separating them. The CDR3 has 12 residues.

The chain carries TRBV9 and TRBJ2-7, with TRBD1 matching over 8 bases. The CDR3 consists of 12 residues. CDR1 and CDR2 from the germline V gene are SGDLS and YYNGEE. V was pared by 4 bases and J by 6 bases, with 3 bases of the junction left unmatched. The CDR3 region has the DNA TGTGCCAGCAGCTCTACAGGGGGCGAGCAGTACTTC. Translated: CASSSTGGEQYF.

This chain links TRBV11-2 with TRBJ2-7; 7 bases line up with TRBD1. With V trimmed by 4 bases and J by 4 bases, 4 bases remained unmatched. CDR1 and CDR2 from the germline V gene are SGHAT and FQNNGV. This CDR3 comprises 13 residues. CDR3 DNA sequence: TGTGCCAGCAGCTCACCACAGGGGTACGAGCAGTACTTC. Translation gives CASSSPQGYEQYF. The variable domain in full, completed from reference TRBV11-2 and TRBJ2-7, reads EAGVAQSPRYKIIEKRQSVAFWCNPISGHATLYWYQQILGQGPKLLIQFQNNGVVDDSQLPKDRFSAERLKGVDSTLKIQPAKLEDSAVYLCASSSPQGYEQYFGPGTRLTVT.

This clone was counted a few times. The chain employs TRBV4-3 and TRBJ1-4; D is unresolved. Trimming shortened V by 0 bases and J by 7 bases, and 15 bases separated the two germline ends. Looked up from germline, CDR1 is LGHNA and CDR2 is YSLEER. The CDR3 sequence is 16 residues long. The CDR3 sequence: CASSQDQAGIGEKLFF. DNA of the CDR3: TGCGCCAGCAGCCAAGATCAGGCGGGAATAGGTGAAAAACTGTTTTTT.

The chain joins TRBV7-9 to TRBJ1-5, with a possible D match to TRBD1 (6 bases). CDR3 length: 16 residues. Per the germline V gene, CDR1 is SEHNR and CDR2 is FQNEAQ (reference sequence). Trimming removed 1 base at V and 1 base at J, with 11 bases between. For the CDR3, the DNA is TGTGCCAGCAGCTTAGGAACAGGGAACAGCAATCAGCCCCAGCATTTT. The encoded protein is CASSLGTGNSNQPQHF.

The J gene is TRBJ1-6, the V gene TRBV19; D is undetermined. Trimming left V 3 bases short and J 4 bases short, with 19 bases between. Germline values: CDR1 LNHDA, CDR2 SQIVND (reference sequence). This CDR3 is built from 18 residues. Here the CDR3 reads CASSINPTTRRYNSPLHF. In nucleotides, the CDR3 is TGTGCCAGTAGTATCAACCCCACCACACGGAGGTATAATTCACCCCTCCACTTT.

A few counts support this clone. This rearrangement joins TRBV6-1 to TRBJ2-1, with D uncertain. Germline CDR1 is MNHNS and CDR2 is SASEGT. V dropped 4 bases and J dropped 3 bases, with 7 bases sitting between them. The CDR3 has 13 amino acids. CDR3 nucleotides: TGTGCCAGCAGTGGGGCGAACTACAATGAGCAGTTCTTC. Amino acid sequence: CASSGANYNEQFF.

The rearrangement links TRBV5-1 to TRBJ2-1; tentatively, D is TRBD1 (6 bases). V shed 4 bases and J shed 6 bases, with 11 bases lying between them. Germline-derived CDR1 and CDR2 are SGHRS and YFSETQ. This CDR3 region has 13 residues. The CDR3 loop is CASSPGQLNEQFF. DNA for the CDR3: TGCGCCAGCAGCCCCGGACAGCTCAATGAGCAGTTCTTC.

The count of this clone is one. The rearrangement uses TRBV6-1 and TRBJ1-5; D ambiguous. CDR3 size: 15 residues. Germline V lookup: CDR1 MNHNS, CDR2 SASEGT. The V end lost 5 bases, the J end lost 0 bases, and 11 bases lay between the germline ends. The CDR3 spells CASSRESGSNQPQHF. The CDR3 DNA reads TGTGCCAGCAGTCGGGAATCAGGTAGCAATCAGCCCCAGCATTTT.

This sequence joins TRBV13 and TRBJ1-3; 9 nucleotides match TRBD1. The CDR3 covers 17 residues. V trimming: 3 bases; J trimming: 0 bases; junction bases outside the gene matches: 6. Germline loops: CDR1 PRHDT, CDR2 FYEKMQ (reference sequence). CDR3 sequence (DNA): TGTGCCAGCAGCTTCGGACAGGGGATGTTCTCTGGAAACACCATATATTTT. It encodes CASSFGQGMFSGNTIYF. The entire variable domain, with the rest obtained from reference TRBV13 and TRBJ1-3, is as follows: AAGVIQSPRHLIKEKRETATLKCYPIPRHDTVYWYQQGPGQDPQFLISFYEKMQSDKGSIPDRFSAQQFSDYHSELNMSSLELGDSALYFCASSFGQGMFSGNTIYFGEGSWLTVV.

This clone occurred a few times. The chain recombines TRBV6-4 with TRBJ2-3, with TRBD1 identical over 8 bases. The germline V gene has CDR1 MRHNA and CDR2 SNTAGT. This CDR3 is built from 14 residues. Trimming removed 2 bases from V and 5 bases from J; junction bases left unmatched: 3. CDR3 DNA: TGTGCCAGCAGTGACACTGGGACAGGAGATACGCAGTATTTT. Translated: CASSDTGTGDTQYF.

The V call is TRBV6-5, the J call TRBJ2-7, with D perhaps matching TRBD1 (5 bases). The length of the CDR3 is 13 residues. CDR1 and CDR2 (germline): MNHEY, SVGAGI. The V end lost 6 bases, the J end lost 5 bases, and 14 bases lay between the germline ends. The CDR3 loop reads CASSPQGSNEQYF. CDR3 sequence (DNA): TGTGCCAGCAGCCCCCAGGGTTCGAACGAGCAGTACTTC.

This chain uses TRBV9 with TRBJ1-4, with D possibly being TRBD1 (6 bases). The CDR3 runs to 16 residues. Germline lookup yields CDR1 SGDLS and CDR2 YYNGEE. V gave up 3 bases and J gave up 5 bases, with 17 bases separating them. CDR3 DNA: TGTGCCAGCAGCGACGGAACCGGGACACCCAATGAAAAACTGTTTTTT. Translating gives CASSDGTGTPNEKLFF.

The chain uses TRBV7-9 and TRBJ2-2; D is uncertain. The CDR3 extends over 12 amino acids. V shed 5 bases and J shed 4 bases, with 5 bases lying between them. Per germline, CDR1 SEHNR and CDR2 FQNEAQ (reference sequence). Here the CDR3 DNA reads TGTGCCAGCAGCCCTTTCACCGGGGAGCTGTTTTTT. Protein: CASSPFTGELFF.

The rearrangement joins TRBV7-3 to TRBJ2-1; D perhaps matches TRBD1 (6 bases). CDR1 is SGHTA and CDR2 is FQGTGA in the germline V gene. The CDR3 sequence is 15 residues long. Trimming removed 5 bases at V and 2 bases at J, with 13 bases between. For the CDR3, the DNA is TGTGCCAGCAGCGTCACAGGGTCGGCCTACAATGAGCAGTTCTTC. The encoded protein is CASSVTGSAYNEQFF.

The chain couples TRBV7-9 to TRBJ1-5; unclear D gene. This CDR3 is built from 14 residues. V shed 0 bases and J shed 4 bases, with 7 bases lying between them. Germline loops: CDR1 SEHNR, CDR2 FQNEAQ (reference sequence). CDR3 sequence: CASSLAGENQPQHF. The CDR3 DNA follows: TGTGCCAGCAGCTTAGCGGGAGAAAATCAGCCCCAGCATTTT.